Each of the 5 T cell receptor beta chains below was sequenced from the same sample in a study of shared clonotypes between healthy human individuals. Clones were read by immunoSEQ multiplex PCR, and TCRdb kept only the in-frame ones, dropping some. The repertoire holds 2 million to 3 million clones, with 93% as singletons. Sequencing was carried out using naive CD4+ T cells from PBMCs. Specified subset: CD45RA+ positively selected. The receptors stem from a man between 18 and 29 years old in good health. Some clones in this sample may be carry-over from other donors' samples.

The genes are TRBV30 and TRBJ1-5, with D perhaps matching TRBD1 (6 bases). The V gene's germline CDR1 is GTSNPN and CDR2 SVGIG (reference sequence). Trimming took off 0 bases at V and 5 bases at J, with 20 bases between the two ends. The CDR3 consists of 17 residues. The CDR3 here is CAWSVRYTGPRHQPQHF. The CDR3 DNA follows: TGTGCCTGGAGTGTACGTTATACAGGGCCAAGGCATCAGCCCCAGCATTTT.

The V call is TRBV10-3, the J call TRBJ2-3, with D unclear. Trimming left V 3 bases short and J 0 bases short, with 13 bases between. The CDR3 length is 16 residues. The germline CDR1 and CDR2 sequences are ENHRY and SYGVKD. CDR3 amino acids: CAISEGQASSTDTQYF. The CDR3 DNA sequence: TGTGCCATCAGTGAAGGGCAGGCTTCAAGCACAGATACGCAGTATTTT.

About this clone itself: Other DNA sequences in the same sample also yield this CDR3. The chain links TRBV5-4 to TRBJ1-3; 7 bases match TRBD1. This CDR3 contains 14 residues. J was trimmed by 0 bases and V by 4 bases; bases with no gene match: 1. The V gene's germline CDR1 is SGHNT and CDR2 YYREEE (reference sequence). DNA of the CDR3: TGTGCCAGCAGCCCAGGGGGCTCTGGAAACACCATATATTTT. It codes for CASSPGGSGNTIYF.

The chain is built from TRBV14 and TRBJ2-7, with 12 bases matching TRBD2. CDR1 and CDR2 (germline): SGHDN, FVKESK. The junction had 5 bases not matched to a gene; V was cut back by 4 bases and J by 1 base. This CDR3 is built from 16 residues. CDR3 bases: TGTGCCAGCAGCCGTGGGACTAGCGGGCTTTCCTACGAGCAGTACTTC. It codes for CASSRGTSGLSYEQYF.

Notes on this clone: The same CDR3 can be traced to other DNA sequences in this sample. V and J are TRBV5-1 and TRBJ2-5; 7 bases fit TRBD1. The CDR3 totals 14 residues. J gave up 4 bases and V 0 bases, and 3 bases lay outside the gene matches. Germline-derived CDR1 and CDR2 are SGHRS and YFSETQ. The CDR3 DNA reads as TGCGCCAGCAGCTTGGAGAGGGGGCGAGAGACCCAGTACTTC. This gives the protein CASSLERGRETQYF. Drawing the rest from reference TRBV5-1 and TRBJ2-5, the complete variable domain is KAGVTQTPRYLIKTRGQQVTLSCSPISGHRSVSWYQQTPGQGLQFLFEYFSETQRNKGNFPGRFSGRQFSNSRSEMNVSTLELGDSALYLCASSLERGRETQYFGPGTRLLVL.